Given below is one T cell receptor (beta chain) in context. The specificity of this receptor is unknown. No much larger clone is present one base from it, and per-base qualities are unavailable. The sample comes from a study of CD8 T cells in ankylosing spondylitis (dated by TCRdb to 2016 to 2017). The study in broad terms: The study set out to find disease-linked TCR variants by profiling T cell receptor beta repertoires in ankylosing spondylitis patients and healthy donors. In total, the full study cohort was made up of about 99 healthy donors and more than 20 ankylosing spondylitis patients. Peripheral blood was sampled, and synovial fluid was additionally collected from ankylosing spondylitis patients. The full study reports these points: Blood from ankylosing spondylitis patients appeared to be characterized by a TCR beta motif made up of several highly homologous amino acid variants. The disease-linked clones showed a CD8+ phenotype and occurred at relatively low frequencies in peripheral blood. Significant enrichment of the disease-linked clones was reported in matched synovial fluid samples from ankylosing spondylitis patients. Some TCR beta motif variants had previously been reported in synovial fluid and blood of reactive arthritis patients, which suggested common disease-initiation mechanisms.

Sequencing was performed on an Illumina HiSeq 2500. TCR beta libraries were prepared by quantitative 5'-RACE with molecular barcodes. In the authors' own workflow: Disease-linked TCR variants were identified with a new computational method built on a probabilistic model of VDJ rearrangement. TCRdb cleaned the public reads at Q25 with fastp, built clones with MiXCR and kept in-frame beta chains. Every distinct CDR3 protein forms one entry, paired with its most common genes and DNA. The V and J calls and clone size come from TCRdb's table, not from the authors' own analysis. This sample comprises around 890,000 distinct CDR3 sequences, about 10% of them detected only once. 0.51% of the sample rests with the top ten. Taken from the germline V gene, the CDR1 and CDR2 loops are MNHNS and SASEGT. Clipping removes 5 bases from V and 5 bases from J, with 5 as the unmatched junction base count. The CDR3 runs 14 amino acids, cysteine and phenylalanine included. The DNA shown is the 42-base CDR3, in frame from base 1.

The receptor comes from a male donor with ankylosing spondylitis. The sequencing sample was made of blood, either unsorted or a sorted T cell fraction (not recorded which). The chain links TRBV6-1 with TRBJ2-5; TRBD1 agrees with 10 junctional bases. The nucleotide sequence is TGTGCCAGCAGTCCCGGGACAGGGGACGAGACCCAGTACTTC. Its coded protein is CASSPGTGDETQYF.